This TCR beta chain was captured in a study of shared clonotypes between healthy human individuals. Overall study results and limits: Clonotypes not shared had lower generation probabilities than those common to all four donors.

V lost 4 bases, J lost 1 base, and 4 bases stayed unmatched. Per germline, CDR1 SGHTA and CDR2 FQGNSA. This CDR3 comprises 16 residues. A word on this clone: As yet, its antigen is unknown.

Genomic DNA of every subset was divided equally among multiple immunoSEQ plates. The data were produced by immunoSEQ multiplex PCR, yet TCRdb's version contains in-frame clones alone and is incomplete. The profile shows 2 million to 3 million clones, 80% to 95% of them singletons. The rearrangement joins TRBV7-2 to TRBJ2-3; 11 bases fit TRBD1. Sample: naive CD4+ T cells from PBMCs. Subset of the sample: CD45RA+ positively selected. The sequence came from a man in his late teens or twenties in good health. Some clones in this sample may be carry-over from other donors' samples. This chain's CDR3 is CASSSGQGGGTDTQYF. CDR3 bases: TGTGCCAGCAGCTCGGGACAGGGGGGTGGCACAGATACGCAGTATTTT. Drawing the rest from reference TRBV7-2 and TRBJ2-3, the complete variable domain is GAGVSQSPSNKVTEKGKDVELRCDPISGHTALYWYRQSLGQGLEFLIYFQGNSAPDKSGLPSDRFSAERTGGSVSTLTIQRTQQEDSAVYLCASSSGQGGGTDTQYFGPGTRLTVL.